These T cell receptor beta chains were read from a single sample in a study of blood T cell repertoires in COVID-19. Sequencing was performed with immunoSEQ multiplex PCR; in TCRdb, only in-frame clones are kept and a portion is missing. The table has fewer than 70,000 clones, roughly three quarters seen once. The sequenced sample was peripheral blood. The receptors derive from a man between 60 and 70 years old with acute or convalescent COVID-19. The CDR3 runs from the conserved cysteine through the conserved F or W. D genes are given only for firm matches. Size values are once, few and many counts, or a class for expanded clones, and some rows have none.

clone_size	v_call	d_call	j_call	cdr3_aa	cdr3_nt
.	TRBV6-5	TRBD2	TRBJ2-3	CASSSLRAGGQDTQYF	TGTGCCAGCAGTTCTCTTCGAGCGGGGGGCCAAGATACGCAGTATTTT
.	TRBV21-1	.	TRBJ1-1	CASSKARLKRQRNTEAFF	TGTGCCAGCAGCAAAGCGCGGCTCAAGCGACAGAGGAACACTGAAGCTTTCTTT
.	TRBV11-2	TRBD1	TRBJ2-3	CASSSPGQSSRKYF	TGTGCCAGCAGCTCCCCGGGACAGAGCTCTCGCAAATATTTT
.	TRBV4-2	.	TRBJ1-2	CASSQGAYENYGYTF	TGTGCCAGCAGCCAAGGCGCTTACGAGAACTATGGCTACACCTTC
.	TRBV28	TRBD1	TRBJ1-1	CASSPLGQGVMNTEAFF	TGTGCCAGCAGTCCCTTGGGGCAGGGGGTTATGAACACTGAAGCTTTCTTT
.	TRBV9	.	TRBJ1-2	CASSATPEDYGYTF	TGTGCCAGCAGCGCGACTCCGGAGGACTATGGCTACACCTTC
.	TRBV7-2	TRBD1	TRBJ1-2	CASSSSRTGSHGYTF	TGTGCCAGCAGCTCCTCCCGGACAGGGTCCCATGGCTACACCTTC
.	TRBV7-9	.	TRBJ1-2	CASSPGDHKNYGYTF	TGTGCCAGCAGCCCGGGAGACCACAAGAACTATGGCTACACCTTC
.	TRBV29-1	TRBD1	TRBJ1-1	CSVEETGGLEAFF	TGCAGCGTTGAAGAGACAGGGGGCCTCGAAGCTTTCTTT
.	TRBV23-1	.	TRBJ2-3	CASRVKRTTGTDTQYF	TGCGCCAGCAGAGTAAAGAGAACGACGGGGACAGATACGCAGTATTTT
once	TRBV2	TRBD1	TRBJ1-5	CASSSGTAGYQPQHF	TGTGCCAGCAGTTCCGGGACAGCCGGGTATCAGCCCCAGCATTTT
.	TRBV19	.	TRBJ2-3	CASKVSGQITDTQYF	TGTGCCAGTAAGGTTAGCGGACAAATCACAGATACGCAGTATTTT
.	TRBV27	TRBD1	TRBJ2-1	CASTPYRGSSYNEQFF	TGTGCCAGCACTCCGTACAGGGGGAGCTCCTACAATGAGCAGTTCTTC
.	TRBV14	.	TRBJ1-2	CASSQGGRGGYTF	TGTGCCAGCAGCCAAGGTGGGCGTGGTGGCTACACCTTC
.	TRBV6-6	TRBD1	TRBJ1-1	CASSSNRGLGNTEAFF	TGTGCCAGCAGTTCCAACAGGGGATTGGGGAACACTGAAGCTTTCTTT
once	TRBV15	TRBD1	TRBJ1-1	CATSSQGRGTEAFF	TGTGCCACCAGCTCACAGGGGCGCGGCACTGAAGCTTTCTTT
.	TRBV30	.	TRBJ1-1	CAWRWEGRTEAFF	TGTGCCTGGAGGTGGGAGGGGCGGACTGAAGCTTTCTTT
.	TRBV15	TRBD1	TRBJ2-7	CATSRDRGREQYF	TGTGCCACCAGCCGGGACAGGGGGCGCGAGCAGTACTTC
.	TRBV30	.	TRBJ1-1	CAWRLAMNTEAFF	TGTGCCTGGAGACTAGCCATGAACACTGAAGCTTTCTTT
.	TRBV28	.	TRBJ1-3	CASSPTGSVGNTIYF	TGTGCCAGCAGTCCTACAGGGTCAGTTGGAAACACCATATATTTT
.	TRBV2	TRBD2	TRBJ2-1	CASSDGRVSYNEQFF	TGTGCCAGCAGTGACGGGAGGGTCTCCTACAATGAGCAGTTCTTC
.	TRBV18	.	TRBJ2-5	CASSPQGQETQYF	TGTGCCAGCTCACCCCAGGGCCAAGAGACCCAGTACTTC
.	TRBV5-8	.	TRBJ1-2	CASSSYHDYGYTF	TGTGCCAGCAGCTCCTACCACGACTATGGCTACACCTTC
.	TRBV7-2	TRBD2	TRBJ2-1	CASSSSGAYNEQFF	TGTGCCAGCTCATCTAGCGGGGCTTACAATGAGCAGTTCTTC
.	TRBV5-4	.	TRBJ1-6	CASSLGGNSPLHF	TGTGCCAGCAGCTTGGGAGGGAATTCACCCCTCCACTTT
.	TRBV20-1	TRBD1	TRBJ1-5	CSASPRGTGVQPQHF	TGCAGTGCTAGTCCGAGAGGGACAGGGGTCCAGCCCCAGCATTTT